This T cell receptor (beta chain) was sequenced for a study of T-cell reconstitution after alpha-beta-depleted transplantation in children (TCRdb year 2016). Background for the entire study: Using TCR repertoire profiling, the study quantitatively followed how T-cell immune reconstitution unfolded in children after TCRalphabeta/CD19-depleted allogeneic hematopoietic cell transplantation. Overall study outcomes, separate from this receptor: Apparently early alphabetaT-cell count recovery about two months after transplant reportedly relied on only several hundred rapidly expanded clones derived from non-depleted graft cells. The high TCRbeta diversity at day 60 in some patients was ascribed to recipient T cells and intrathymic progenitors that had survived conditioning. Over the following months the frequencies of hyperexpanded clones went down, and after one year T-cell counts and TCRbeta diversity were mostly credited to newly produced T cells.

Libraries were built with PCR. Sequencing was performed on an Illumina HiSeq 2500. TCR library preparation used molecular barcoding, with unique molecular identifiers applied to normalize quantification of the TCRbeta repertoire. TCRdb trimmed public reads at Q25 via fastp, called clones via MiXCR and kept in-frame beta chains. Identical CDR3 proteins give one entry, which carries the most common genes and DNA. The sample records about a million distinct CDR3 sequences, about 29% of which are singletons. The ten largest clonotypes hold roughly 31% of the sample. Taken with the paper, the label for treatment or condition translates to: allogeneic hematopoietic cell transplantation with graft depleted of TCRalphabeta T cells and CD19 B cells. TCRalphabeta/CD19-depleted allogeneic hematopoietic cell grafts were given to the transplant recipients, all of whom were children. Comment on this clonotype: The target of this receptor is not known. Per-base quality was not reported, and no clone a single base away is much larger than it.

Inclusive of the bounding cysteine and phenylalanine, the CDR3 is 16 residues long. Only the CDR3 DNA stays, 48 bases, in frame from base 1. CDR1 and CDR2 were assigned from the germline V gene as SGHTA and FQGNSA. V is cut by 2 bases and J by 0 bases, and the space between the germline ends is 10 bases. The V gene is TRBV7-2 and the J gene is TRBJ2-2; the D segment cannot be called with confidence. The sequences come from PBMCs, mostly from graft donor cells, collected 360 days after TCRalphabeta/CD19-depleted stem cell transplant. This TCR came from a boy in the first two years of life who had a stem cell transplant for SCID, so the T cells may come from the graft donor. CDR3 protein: CASSLSSTANTGELFF. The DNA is TGTGCCAGCAGCTTAAGTAGCACTGCGAACACCGGGGAGCTGTTTTTT.